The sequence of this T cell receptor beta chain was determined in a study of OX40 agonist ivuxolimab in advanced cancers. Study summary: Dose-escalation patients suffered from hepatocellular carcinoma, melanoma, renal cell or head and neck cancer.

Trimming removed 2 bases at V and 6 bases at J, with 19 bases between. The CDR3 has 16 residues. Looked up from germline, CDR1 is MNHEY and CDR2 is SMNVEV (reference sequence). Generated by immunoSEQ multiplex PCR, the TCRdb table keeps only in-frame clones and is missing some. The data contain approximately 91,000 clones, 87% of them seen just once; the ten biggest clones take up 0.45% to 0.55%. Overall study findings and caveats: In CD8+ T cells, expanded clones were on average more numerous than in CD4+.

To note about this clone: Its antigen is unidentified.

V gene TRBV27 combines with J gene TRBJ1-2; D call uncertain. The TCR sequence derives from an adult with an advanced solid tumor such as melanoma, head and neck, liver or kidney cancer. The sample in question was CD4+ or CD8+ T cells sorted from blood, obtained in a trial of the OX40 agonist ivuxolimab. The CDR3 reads CASSLLPQGIGNGYTF. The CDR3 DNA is TGTGCCAGCAGTTTACTACCCCAAGGGATCGGTAATGGCTACACCTTC.